The 19 T cell receptor beta chains below were found in one sample sequenced in a study of cytomegalovirus exposure and HLA in healthy donors. PCR used 60 Vbeta primers and 13 Jbeta primers. Generated by immunoSEQ multiplex PCR, the TCRdb table keeps only in-frame clones and is missing some. The profile shows under 200,000 clones, more than 65% of them singletons. The sequencing input was PBMCs. Receptors were obtained from a man in his fifties in good health and CMV-seropositive.

Only a few counts were recorded for this clone. V usage is TRBV5-4 and J usage is TRBJ2-3, with TRBD1 identical over 10 bases. J was trimmed by 6 bases and V by 4 bases; bases with no gene match: 5. This CDR3 has 14 amino acids. Germline CDR1 reads SGHNT; CDR2 reads YYREEE (reference sequence). CDR3 sequence: CASSRDRGWDTQYF. In DNA, the CDR3 is TGTGCCAGCAGCCGGGACAGGGGCTGGGATACGCAGTATTTT.

The rearrangement links TRBV10-1 to TRBJ2-3, with a tentative D call TRBD2 (6 bases). Trimming cost V 4 bases and J 9 bases, with 14 bases left between them. Per the germline V gene, CDR1 is WNHNN and CDR2 is SYGVQD (reference sequence). The CDR3 loop spans 13 amino acids. CDR3 DNA sequence: TGCGCCAGCAGTGTGACAGCGGAGGGCACGCAGTATTTT. Its protein product is CASSVTAEGTQYF.

V usage is TRBV7-2 and J usage is TRBJ2-2; no reliable D call. V lost 2 bases and J 6 bases, leaving 13 bases between the germline ends. From germline, CDR1 is SGHTA and CDR2 FQGNSA. This CDR3 comprises 15 residues. Written as DNA, the CDR3 is TGTGCCAGCAGCTTAATACTTCGAGGCGCCGGGGAGCTGTTTTTT. Translated, it gives CASSLILRGAGELFF.

The chain is built from TRBV18 and TRBJ2-1; TRBD1 might be the D (5 bases). The CDR3 spans 15 residues. The V end was cut by 6 bases, the J end by 2 bases, with 14 bases between. Germline assignment: CDR1 KGHSH and CDR2 LQKENI. CDR3 bases: TGTGCCAGCTCTTTTAGGGGCCAGACCTACAATGAGCAGTTCTTC. Residues: CASSFRGQTYNEQFF.

V gene TRBV5-5 combines with J gene TRBJ2-2, with TRBD1 identical over 11 bases. V gave up 0 bases and J gave up 0 bases; unmatched junction bases: 4. Germline assignment: CDR1 SGHKS and CDR2 YYEKEE (reference sequence). The CDR3 totals 18 residues. The CDR3 here is CASSLVGTGGANTGELFF. The CDR3 coding sequence is TGTGCCAGCAGCTTGGTAGGGACAGGGGGAGCGAACACCGGGGAGCTGTTTTTT.

This clone was seen once. This chain uses TRBV7-8 with TRBJ2-7, with a weak D call TRBD1 (5 bases). The CDR3 extends over 14 amino acids. Germline CDR1 SGHVS, CDR2 FQNEAQ. The V and J ends lost 4 bases and 6 bases respectively, with 16 bases between them. The CDR3 loop reads CASSSQGFSGEQYV. The CDR3 nucleotides read TGTGCCAGCAGCTCTCAGGGTTTCTCCGGCGAGCAGTACGTC.

Only a few counts were recorded for this clone. The chain combines TRBV28 with TRBJ1-6; 8 nucleotides match TRBD1. The length of the CDR3 is 15 residues. The germline V gene has CDR1 MDHEN and CDR2 SYDVKM. The J segment lost 6 bases and the V segment lost 6 bases, leaving 7 bases of the junction unmatched. CDR3 sequence: CASRPTGAGNSPLHF. DNA for the CDR3: TGTGCCAGCAGACCGACAGGGGCGGGTAATTCACCCCTCCACTTT.

This clone was seen only a few times. The chain employs TRBV2 and TRBJ1-2; D is unresolved. The germline V gene encodes CDR1 SNHLY and CDR2 FYNNEI. Trimming stripped 3 bases from V and 6 bases from J, with 20 bases between. The CDR3 length is 16 residues. As DNA, the CDR3 is TGTGCCAGCAGTGACGGTCGGCGCCGGGTGAGTCATGGCTACACCTTC. This gives the protein CASSDGRRRVSHGYTF.

CDR3 nucleotide sequence: TGTGCCAGCAGTTACTCGACTCGGGGTGAAGGTTCACCCCTCCACTTT. Translated: CASSYSTRGEGSPLHF. This chain uses TRBV6-5 with TRBJ1-6; D unresolved. This CDR3 contains 16 residues. Trimming cost V 0 bases and J 9 bases, with 15 bases left between them. Germline lookup yields CDR1 MNHEY and CDR2 SVGAGI.

This chain uses TRBV7-9 with TRBJ1-2; D remains ambiguous. From germline, CDR1 is SEHNR and CDR2 FQNEAQ (reference sequence). The germline V and J ends were trimmed by 3 bases and 0 bases, with 14 bases remaining between them. This CDR3 comprises 16 residues. The CDR3 DNA is TGTGCCAGCAGCTTGAAATCGGTGGAGGCTAACTATGGCTACACCTTC. Its protein is CASSLKSVEANYGYTF.

The rearrangement uses TRBV5-1 and TRBJ2-3; 8 bases fit TRBD2. Germline V gives CDR1 SGHRS, CDR2 YFSETQ. V lost 2 bases, J lost 0 bases, and 5 bases stayed unmatched. This CDR3 contains 16 residues. CDR3 nucleotides: TGCGCCAGCAGCTTAAATGAGCGGGGGAGCACAGATACGCAGTATTTT. Amino acid sequence: CASSLNERGSTDTQYF.

The V call is TRBV15, the J call TRBJ2-5, with D hard to call. V was trimmed by 1 base and J by 1 base, leaving 10 bases between them. The CDR3 spans 15 residues. CDR1 and CDR2 (germline): LNHNV, YYDKDF (reference sequence). The chain's CDR3 is CATSRVRRSQETQYF. The CDR3 DNA follows: TGTGCCACCAGCAGAGTACGGCGGAGCCAAGAGACCCAGTACTTC.

The chain recombines TRBV9 with TRBJ2-2, with D maybe TRBD2 (5 bases). Trimming shortened V by 4 bases and J by 7 bases, and 14 bases separated the two germline ends. This CDR3 is 14 amino acids long. Germline V gene sequence: CDR1 SGDLS, CDR2 YYNGEE. The CDR3 region is CASSPSRVHGELFF. The CDR3 coding sequence is TGTGCCAGCAGCCCATCGAGGGTGCACGGGGAGCTGTTTTTT.

The rearrangement joins TRBV10-3 to TRBJ2-1, with TRBD2 matching 9 bases. The CDR3 length is 15 residues. Germline CDR1 reads ENHRY; CDR2 reads SYGVKD. The junction had 9 bases not matched to a gene; V was cut back by 5 bases and J by 7 bases. The CDR3 DNA reads as TGTGCCATCAGTAGAGCTAGCGGGACGGGAAATGAGCAGTTCTTC. Its translation is CAISRASGTGNEQFF.

The J gene is TRBJ1-2, the V gene TRBV29-1; D not certain. The CDR3 consists of 11 residues. The germline V and J ends were trimmed by 4 bases and 8 bases, with 11 bases remaining between them. Looked up from germline, CDR1 is SQVTM and CDR2 is ANQGSEA. CDR3 DNA sequence: TGCAGCGTTGTTTCGAGGAAGGGCTACACCTTC. The encoded protein is CSVVSRKGYTF.

The chain links TRBV29-1 to TRBJ2-3; 11 nucleotides agree with TRBD2. The germline V gene has CDR1 SQVTM and CDR2 ANQGSEA. V lost 3 bases and J lost 2; bases outside the gene matches: 4. This CDR3 is built from 15 residues. CDR3 nucleotides: TGCAGCGTTGAGGGACTAGCGGTTCACACAGATACGCAGTATTTT. As protein: CSVEGLAVHTDTQYF.

CDR3 bases: TGCGCCAGCAGCTTGGCCCGGGACACATCCCCTACAGATACGCAGTATTTT. Protein sequence: CASSLARDTSPTDTQYF. The chain joins TRBV5-1 to TRBJ2-3, with D possibly TRBD1 on 6 matching bases. Trimming took 0 bases from V and 3 from J, leaving 17 bases between them. The CDR3 is 17 residues long. The V gene's germline CDR1 is SGHRS and CDR2 YFSETQ.

The chain joins TRBV19 to TRBJ1-2; TRBD1 matches 12 bases. CDR1 is LNHDA and CDR2 is SQIVND in the germline V gene (reference sequence). This CDR3 comprises 16 residues. The trim removed 6 bases at V and 13 bases at J, leaving 18 bases unmatched. CDR3 loop: CASRYTGTGGAITSTF. CDR3 DNA sequence: TGTGCCAGTAGATACACCGGGACAGGGGGCGCGATAACGTCCACCTTC.

The gene calls are TRBV18 and TRBJ2-1; D possibly corresponds to TRBD2 (6 bases). With 0 bases removed from V and 4 bases from J, the gap between germline ends came to 10 bases. The CDR3 has 15 amino acids. Germline CDR1 is KGHSH and CDR2 is LQKENI. The CDR3 region has the DNA TGTGCCAGCTCACCACCTGGCGGGGCTTACAATGAGCAGTTCTTC. Residues: CASSPPGGAYNEQFF.